This T cell receptor beta chain was profiled in a study of vaccination and CD4 T cells after COVID-19. Study at large: Post-COVID specimens were obtained a median about 100 days after diagnosis (range 35 to 161).

Germline assignment: CDR1 MNHEY and CDR2 SMNVEV (reference sequence). The CDR3 contains 13 residues. With 10 bases removed from V and 3 bases from J, the gap between germline ends came to 14 bases. Treatment noted: approximately 9-day PBMC culture with coronavirus spike peptide pools or control peptides (ViraFEST assay). The ViraFEST method relied on peptide pools to expand antigen-specific T cells, followed by TCR sequencing. Sequencing of the DNA from cultured CD4+ T cells was carried out with the Oncomine TCR Beta short-read assay. TCRdb reanalysed the PCR reads using MiXCR and keeps one entry per CDR3 protein. The profile shows 22,000 or so distinct CDR3 sequences, around 50% of them singletons. This clonotype turned up a few times. Its antigen is currently unknown.

V usage is TRBV27 and J usage is TRBJ2-3, with D possibly called TRBD1 or TRBD2 (5 bases each). The TCR sequence derives from a human donor who had recovered from COVID-19. Source material: CD4+ T cells from blood, cultured in vitro. This chain's CDR3 is CATGPWGTDTQYF. Written as DNA, the CDR3 is TGTGCCACAGGCCCCTGGGGGACAGATACGCAGTATTTT.